This TCR beta chain is from a study of blood T cell repertoires in COVID-19. Assay: immunoSEQ multiplex PCR; the TCRdb copy retains only in-frame clones and omits some. The sample includes some 300,000 clones, roughly nine tenths seen only once; the top ten take 2.5% to 3%. The sequenced sample consisted of PBMCs or T cells enriched from blood (not recorded which). This TCR was sampled from a woman in her forties or fifties who had been exposed to COVID-19.

The chain's CDR3 is CAWSQGRGTNYGYTF. The CDR3 region has the DNA TGTGCCTGGAGCCAGGGCAGGGGCACCAACTATGGCTACACCTTC. This chain connects TRBV30 to TRBJ1-2; tentatively, D is TRBD1 (6 bases). Deletions cut 3 bases from V and 2 bases from J, with 16 bases between. Germline CDR1 reads GTSNPN; CDR2 reads SVGIG (reference sequence). The CDR3 covers 15 residues.